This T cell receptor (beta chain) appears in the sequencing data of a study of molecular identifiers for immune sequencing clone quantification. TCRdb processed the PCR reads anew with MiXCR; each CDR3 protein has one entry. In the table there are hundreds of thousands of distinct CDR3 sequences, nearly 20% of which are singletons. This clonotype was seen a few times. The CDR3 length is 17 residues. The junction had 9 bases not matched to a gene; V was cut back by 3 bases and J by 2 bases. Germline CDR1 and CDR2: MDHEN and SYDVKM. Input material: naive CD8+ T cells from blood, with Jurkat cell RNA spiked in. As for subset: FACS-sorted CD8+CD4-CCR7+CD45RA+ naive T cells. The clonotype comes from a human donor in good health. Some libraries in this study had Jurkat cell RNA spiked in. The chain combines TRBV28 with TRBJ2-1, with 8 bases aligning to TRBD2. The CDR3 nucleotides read TGTGCCAGCAGTTTCAGAGCGGGAGCCTTTACCTACAATGAGCAGTTCTTC. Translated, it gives CASSFRAGAFTYNEQFF.